The rows below give T cell receptor beta chains drawn from one sample of a study of long-term antiretroviral therapy in people with HIV. Clones were read by immunoSEQ multiplex PCR, and TCRdb kept only the in-frame ones, dropping some. The sample holds about 25,000 clones; roughly 88% are singletons and the top ten take about 16%. The sequencing used unsorted PBMCs, collected around 4.5 years after starting antiretroviral therapy. The receptor set was obtained from a man younger than 40 with HIV. Both conserved end residues are part of each CDR3. D genes are given only for firm matches. Size tells how often a clone was seen (once, few, many) or the class of an expanded clone, and some rows leave it out.

>TRBV7-7|TRBD2|NA|TRBJ2-1
CASSLGRIAGGINEQFF
TGTGCTAGCAGCTTAGGCCGTATAGCGGGGGGGATCAATGAGCAGTTCTTC
>TRBV6-6|TRBD1|NA|TRBJ1-1
CASSYSTGQTNTEAFF
TGTGCCAGCAGTTATTCAACGGGACAGACGAACACTGAAGCTTTCTTT
>TRBV7-9|NA|NA|TRBJ2-7
CASSFGRGEREQYF
TGTGCCAGCAGTTTCGGCCGGGGCGAGCGGGAGCAGTACTTC
>TRBV6-1|TRBD1|once|TRBJ2-7
CASSGDQGQASEQYF
TGTGCCAGCAGTGGGGACCAGGGACAGGCCTCCGAGCAGTACTTC
>TRBV7-9|NA|NA|TRBJ2-1
CASSSPQPGNAYNEQFF
TGTGCCAGCAGCTCCCCCCAACCGGGGAACGCCTACAATGAGCAGTTCTTC
>TRBV6-1|NA|NA|TRBJ2-7
CASSEYRTPYEQYF
TGTGCCAGCAGTGAATATCGGACACCCTACGAGCAGTACTTC
>TRBV19|NA|NA|TRBJ2-2
CASSPRGGGTGELFF
TGTGCCAGTAGCCCCAGGGGTGGGGGCACCGGGGAGCTGTTTTTT
>TRBV7-9|NA|few|TRBJ1-1
CASSLGYTEAFF
TGTGCCAGCAGCTTAGGGTACACTGAAGCTTTCTTT
>TRBV7-3|NA|few|TRBJ2-3
CASSLGPGGTDTQYF
TGTGCCAGCAGCTTAGGTCCAGGGGGCACAGATACGCAGTATTTT
>TRBV7-2|TRBD2|once|TRBJ2-7
CASSPRRSGAPYEQYF
TGTGCCAGCAGCCCCCGCCGGAGCGGGGCCCCCTACGAGCAGTACTTC
>TRBV29-1|NA|NA|TRBJ2-2
CSVYTSGTGELFF
TGCAGCGTTTACACTTCGGGGACCGGGGAGCTGTTTTTT
>TRBV29-1|NA|NA|TRBJ1-1
CSVEGRRLNTEAFF
TGCAGCGTTGAAGGTCGGAGGCTGAACACTGAAGCTTTCTTT
>TRBV10-2|NA|once|TRBJ2-7
CASSESMFLVPHEQYF
TGCGCCAGCAGTGAGTCCATGTTCTTGGTACCCCACGAGCAGTACTTC
>TRBV18|NA|NA|TRBJ2-1
CASSPKAGRGNEQFF
TGTGCCAGCTCACCTAAGGCGGGAAGGGGCAATGAGCAGTTCTTC
>TRBV19|NA|NA|TRBJ1-5
CASSLMGGYSNQPQHF
TGTGCCAGTAGCCTAATGGGAGGATATAGCAATCAGCCCCAGCATTTT